This TCR beta chain was sequenced during a study of T cells in Graves' hyperthyroidism and ophthalmopathy (dated by TCRdb to the late 2010s). Concerning the study at large: Peripheral blood was collected at initial diagnosis, before any treatment. A discovery cohort of roughly 100 patients, approximately 45 with Graves' ophthalmopathy and approximately 57 with stable Graves' hyperthyroidism, was used to find distinguishing TCR V-J signatures. Prospective prediction of ophthalmopathy was tested in an independent validation cohort consisting of some 19 hyperthyroidism patients and some 15 patients who later progressed to ophthalmopathy. The 75 to 100 discovery patients were randomly split 7:3 into training and test sets. The study also compared thyroid tissue and blood T-cell repertoires from several Graves' hyperthyroidism patients. After sampling, hyperthyroidism patients received methimazole starting at 30 mg daily, and ophthalmopathy patients received high-dose intravenous methylprednisolone. According to the paper, TCR Vbeta CDR3 sequencing was carried out on over 130 peripheral blood samples, which came from under 50 ophthalmopathy, under 85 hyperthyroidism and roughly 17 progressor patients.

On this clonotype itself: Its recognized antigen is unknown. No much larger clone exists at a distance of one base, and base qualities are not known.

Stable Graves' hyperthyroidism was defined as no progression to ophthalmopathy during 18 months of follow-up. Hyperthyroidism patients were newly diagnosed, had a disease duration of under 2 months, and were aged 18 to 65 years. Patients with uncontrolled infections, other autoimmune diseases, pregnancy or lactation were excluded. Clinical symptoms, serum thyroxine and TRAb, thyroid ultrasound, and orbital computed tomography formed the basis for the diagnoses. Ficoll-Paque density gradient centrifugation was used to isolate PBMCs from around 10 ml of fresh peripheral blood. Total RNA was extracted with Trizol reagent, and quality was checked on an Agilent 2100 Bioanalyzer. Amplification of TCR beta CDR3 regions was carried out from RNA transcripts. The first round of RT-PCR for the TCR CDR3 was performed with the HTBI primer set and the Qiagen OneStep RT-PCR kit. A second multiplex PCR round built the libraries, followed by size selection and purification. Libraries were sequenced paired-end with 100 bp reads on an Illumina HiSeq2000. On the study's bioinformatics: Raw data were processed with SOAPnuke, discarding reads with adapters, uncalled bases, mean Phred below 15, or no exact constant-primer or identifier match. COPE v1.2.5 was used to merge high-quality paired reads, and clonotypes were defined as unique nucleotide sequences. MiTCR v1.1 was used to align the clonotypes against IMGT TRBV, TRBD and TRBJ reference segments. The analysis included only V-J combinations with a frequency above 0.0001, which together covered 99% to 99.2% of the repertoires. The TCS score was defined as F50 (clonal expansion) divided by E x V (chaos), with BLOSUM62-based TCRdist calculated between CDR3 peptides within each V-J. Welch's t-statistics and random forest reduced roughly 500 V-J features to roughly 13, which were used in a naive Bayes classifier (R e1071). TCRdb's own reprocessing of the public reads used fastp at Q25 and MiXCR and kept productive beta chains. For every CDR3 protein sequence, its rows merge into one entry that carries the most common genes and DNA. The V and J calls come from TCRdb's annotation, not from the publication. The sample profile shows 300,000 to 450,000 distinct CDR3 sequences; around 13% of them were found once. The ten largest clones represent 9.5% to 12% of the sample.

Overall results and qualifications from the work: During validation, the model predicted progression to ophthalmopathy a median of approximately 7 months ahead of onset, with approximately 70% sensitivity and roughly 75% specificity. Most expanded thyroid clonotypes (frequency above 0.001) were also detected in blood, a finding suggesting that blood repertoires may reflect thyroid immune responses. No statistical method was used to fix the sample size in advance, and group allocation was not hidden from the investigators. Ophthalmopathy was separated from stable hyperthyroidism by a 13 V-J signature model, with 85% to 90% sensitivity and about 81% specificity obtained in cross-validation and 80%/75% obtained in testing.

Relative to germline, V is missing 5 bases and J is missing 4 bases, with 12 bases of the junction outside any gene match. Including cysteine and phenylalanine, the CDR3 has 17 amino acids. Only the CDR3 portion is preserved as DNA: 51 bases, with reading frame beginning at the first base. Sample: blood. This TCR derives from a woman aged 55-70 years with Graves' hyperthyroidism. This sequence uses TRBV12-3 or TRBV12-4 and TRBJ2-3; the junction holds 10 bases that match TRBD2. The CDR3 protein is CASSNPLALAGADTQYF. The DNA is as follows: TGTGCCAGCAGTAACCCTCTCGCCCTAGCGGGAGCAGATACGCAGTATTTT.